This entry features one T cell receptor beta chain sequence. Germline loops: CDR1 SGHTA, CDR2 FQGNSA. CDR3 length: 16 amino acids. Trimming removed 1 base from V and 6 bases from J, with 15 bases in between. TCRdb independently ran MiXCR on the 5' RACE reads; one entry per CDR3 protein. The profile shows some 25,000 distinct CDR3 sequences, around 13% of them singletons. The record originates from a study of spatial heterogeneity in lung cancer. The time point: sample taken at primary tumor resection. Unsorted whole RNA of tumor, nontumor lung or frozen PBMC was sequenced. The V call is TRBV7-2, the J call TRBJ2-2; the D is unclear. The source of this sequence is a female donor with early-stage non-small cell lung cancer. Material: PBMCs, obtained at surgery. CDR3 residues: CASSLGAWGGPGELFF. CDR3 nucleotides: TGTGCCAGCAGCTTAGGAGCTTGGGGTGGGCCCGGGGAGCTGTTTTTT. The whole variable domain, remainder taken from reference TRBV7-2 and TRBJ2-2, is GAGVSQSPSNKVTEKGKDVELRCDPISGHTALYWYRQSLGQGLEFLIYFQGNSAPDKSGLPSDRFSAERTGGSVSTLTIQRTQQEDSAVYLCASSLGAWGGPGELFFGEGSRLTVL.